This T cell receptor beta chain originates from a study of blood T cell repertoires in COVID-19. Trimming left V 5 bases short and J 3 bases short, with 6 bases between. The CDR3 is 12 residues long. The germline V gene has CDR1 SGHVS and CDR2 FQNEAQ. Original processing methods: Cell counts per sample came from amplifying reference gene primers. Some clones are missing from TCRdb's copy, which holds only in-frame ones; the method was immunoSEQ multiplex PCR. For V, J and clone size, that table is used; D and trimming come from the DNA. The table shows some 60,000 clones, with around nine tenths occurring only once.

Sample: peripheral blood. This receptor was identified in a man in his 70s with acute or convalescent COVID-19. This chain connects TRBV7-8 to TRBJ2-3; D unclear. The CDR3 bases are TGTGCCAGCAGCGCCGGGACAGATACGCAGTATTTT. This translates into CASSAGTDTQYF.